What follows are 5 T cell receptor beta chains derived from one specimen sequenced in a study of control samples from healthy donors and cancer patients. Some clones are missing from TCRdb's copy, which holds only in-frame ones; the method was immunoSEQ multiplex PCR. The sample shows around 140,000 clones, 93% of them seen only once. The source material was blood. These receptors were collected from a man between 18 and 29 years old in good health.

The chain carries TRBV7-6 and TRBJ2-2, with 10 bases aligning to TRBD2. J gave up 4 bases and V 4 bases, and 3 bases lay outside the gene matches. Germline CDR1 reads SGHVS; CDR2 reads FNYEAQ. This CDR3 spans 15 amino acids. CDR3 in DNA: TGTGCCAGCAGCTCTTCTAGCGGGGGCACCGGGGAGCTGTTTTTT. It codes for CASSSSSGGTGELFF.

The rearrangement links TRBV10-3 to TRBJ1-1; 8 positions match TRBD1. V trimming: 8 bases; J trimming: 3 bases; junction bases outside the gene matches: 8. The germline gives CDR1 ENHRY, CDR2 SYGVKD. The CDR3 is 14 amino acids. The CDR3, as DNA: TGTGCCATCCAGGGGGCTTGGGGTGACACTGAAGCTTTCTTT. Its translation: CAIQGAWGDTEAFF.

The chain couples TRBV10-2 to TRBJ2-5, with D perhaps TRBD1 or TRBD2 (5 bases each). Germline V gene lookup returns CDR1 WSHSY and CDR2 SAAADI. V gave up 5 bases and J gave up 7 bases, with 17 bases separating them. The CDR3 has 14 amino acids. The CDR3 spells CASSTGTGSWTQYF. Written as DNA, the CDR3 is TGCGCCAGCAGTACCGGGACGGGGAGCTGGACCCAGTACTTC.

The V gene is TRBV6-5, the J gene TRBJ1-1; D is possibly TRBD1 (5 bases). The CDR3 has 13 amino acids. Per the germline V gene, CDR1 is MNHEY and CDR2 is SVGAGI. The germline V and J ends were trimmed by 4 bases and 1 base, with 7 bases remaining between them. In DNA form, the CDR3 reads TGTGCCAGCAGTTTGACAGAGAACACTGAAGCTTTCTTT. This encodes CASSLTENTEAFF.

This clone has only one observation. The J gene is TRBJ1-5, the V gene TRBV10-2, with 7 bases identical to TRBD1. Trimming removed 6 bases from V and 7 bases from J; junction bases left unmatched: 6. This CDR3 has 13 residues. Looked up from germline, CDR1 is WSHSY and CDR2 is SAAADI. CDR3 DNA sequence: TGCGCCAGCAGAAACAGGGGAGGCCAGCCCCAGCATTTT. It yields the protein CASRNRGGQPQHF.